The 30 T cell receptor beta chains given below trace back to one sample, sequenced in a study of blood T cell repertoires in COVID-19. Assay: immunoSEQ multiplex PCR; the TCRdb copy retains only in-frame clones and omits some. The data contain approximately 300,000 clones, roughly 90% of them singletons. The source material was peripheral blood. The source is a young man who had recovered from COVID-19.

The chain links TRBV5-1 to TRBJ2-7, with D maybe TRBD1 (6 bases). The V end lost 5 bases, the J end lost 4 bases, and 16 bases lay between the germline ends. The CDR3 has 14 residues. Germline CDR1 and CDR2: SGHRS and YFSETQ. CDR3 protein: CASRDDRSSYEQYF. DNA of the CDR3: TGCGCCAGCAGGGATGACAGGTCCTCTTACGAGCAGTACTTC.

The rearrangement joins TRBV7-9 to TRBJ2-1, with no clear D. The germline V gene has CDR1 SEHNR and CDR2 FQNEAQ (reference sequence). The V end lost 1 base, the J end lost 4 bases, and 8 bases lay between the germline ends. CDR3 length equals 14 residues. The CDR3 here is CASSLDDMYNEQFF. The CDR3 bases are TGTGCCAGCAGCTTAGACGACATGTACAATGAGCAGTTCTTC.

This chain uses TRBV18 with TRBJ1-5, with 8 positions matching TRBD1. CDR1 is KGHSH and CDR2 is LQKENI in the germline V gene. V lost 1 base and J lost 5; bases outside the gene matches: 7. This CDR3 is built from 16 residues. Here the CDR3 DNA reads TGTGCCAGCTCACCACGGCCGGGACAGGAGGATCAGCCCCAGCATTTT. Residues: CASSPRPGQEDQPQHF.

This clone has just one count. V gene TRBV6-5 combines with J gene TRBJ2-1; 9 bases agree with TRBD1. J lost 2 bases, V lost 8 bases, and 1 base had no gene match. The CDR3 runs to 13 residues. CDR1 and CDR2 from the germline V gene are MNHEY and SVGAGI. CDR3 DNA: TGTGCCAGCCGACAGGGGGCCTACAATGAGCAGTTCTTC. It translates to CASRQGAYNEQFF.

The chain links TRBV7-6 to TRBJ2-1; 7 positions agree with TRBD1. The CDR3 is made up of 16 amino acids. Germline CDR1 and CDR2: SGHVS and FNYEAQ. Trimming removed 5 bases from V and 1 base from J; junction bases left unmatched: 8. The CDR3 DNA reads TGTGCCAGCAGCAGGGGGACAGCAGGTTCCTACAATGAGCAGTTCTTC. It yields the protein CASSRGTAGSYNEQFF.

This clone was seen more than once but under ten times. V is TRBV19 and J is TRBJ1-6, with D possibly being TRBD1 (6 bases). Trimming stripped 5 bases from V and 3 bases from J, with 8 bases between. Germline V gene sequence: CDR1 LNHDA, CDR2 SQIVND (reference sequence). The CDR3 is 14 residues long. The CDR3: CASSGTIYNSPLHF. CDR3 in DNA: TGTGCCAGTAGTGGGACAATCTATAATTCACCCCTCCACTTT.

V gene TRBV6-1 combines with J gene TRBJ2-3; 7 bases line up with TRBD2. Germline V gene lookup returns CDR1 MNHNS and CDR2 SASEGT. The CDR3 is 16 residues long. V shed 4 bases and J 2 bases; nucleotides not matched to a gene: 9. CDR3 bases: TGTGCCAGCAGTGGAGTCCCGGGACTAAACACAGATACGCAGTATTTT. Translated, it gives CASSGVPGLNTDTQYF.

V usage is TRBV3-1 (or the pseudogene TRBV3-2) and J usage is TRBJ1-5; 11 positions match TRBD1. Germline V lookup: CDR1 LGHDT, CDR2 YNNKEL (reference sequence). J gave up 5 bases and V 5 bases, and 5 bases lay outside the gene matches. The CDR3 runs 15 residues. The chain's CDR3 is CASSFGQGADQPQHF. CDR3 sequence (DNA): TGTGCCAGCAGCTTCGGACAGGGGGCTGATCAGCCCCAGCATTTT.

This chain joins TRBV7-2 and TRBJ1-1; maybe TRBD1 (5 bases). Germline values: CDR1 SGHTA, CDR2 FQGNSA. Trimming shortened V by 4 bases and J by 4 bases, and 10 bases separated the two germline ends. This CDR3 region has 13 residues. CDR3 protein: CASSSQGSTEAFF. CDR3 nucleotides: TGTGCCAGCAGCTCCCAGGGCAGCACTGAAGCTTTCTTT.

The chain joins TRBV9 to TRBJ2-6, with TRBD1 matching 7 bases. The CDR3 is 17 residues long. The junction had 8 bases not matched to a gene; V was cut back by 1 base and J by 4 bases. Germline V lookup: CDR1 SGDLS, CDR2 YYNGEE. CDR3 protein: CASSVTGVVSGANVLTF. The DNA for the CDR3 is TGTGCCAGCAGCGTAACAGGGGTCGTCTCCGGGGCCAACGTCCTGACTTTC.

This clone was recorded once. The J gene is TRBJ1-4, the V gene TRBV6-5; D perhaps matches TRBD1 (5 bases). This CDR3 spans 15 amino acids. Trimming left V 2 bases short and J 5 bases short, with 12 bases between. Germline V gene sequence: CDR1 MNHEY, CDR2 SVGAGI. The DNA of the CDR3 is TGTGCCAGCAGTTACGACGCACAGGCCAATGAAAAACTGTTTTTT. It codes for CASSYDAQANEKLFF.

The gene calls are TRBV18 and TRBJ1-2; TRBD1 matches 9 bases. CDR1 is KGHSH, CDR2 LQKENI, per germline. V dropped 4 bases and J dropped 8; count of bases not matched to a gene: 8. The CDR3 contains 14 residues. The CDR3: CASSRPGQGGGYTF. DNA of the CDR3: TGTGCCAGCTCACGACCGGGACAGGGCGGGGGCTACACCTTC.

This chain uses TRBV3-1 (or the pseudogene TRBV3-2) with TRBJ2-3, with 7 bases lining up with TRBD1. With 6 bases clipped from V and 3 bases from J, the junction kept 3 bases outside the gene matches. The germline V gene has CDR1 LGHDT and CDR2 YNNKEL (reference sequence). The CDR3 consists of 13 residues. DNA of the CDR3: TGTGCCAGCAGAGACAGGGTTACAGATACGCAGTATTTT. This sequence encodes CASRDRVTDTQYF.

The CDR3 DNA reads as TGTGCCAGCACCCGGGACACCTCGAACACCGGGGAGCTGTTTTTT. As protein: CASTRDTSNTGELFF. The chain uses TRBV28 and TRBJ2-2, with D maybe TRBD1 (6 bases). The CDR3 extends over 15 amino acids. Germline loops: CDR1 MDHEN, CDR2 SYDVKM. V lost 7 bases and J 0 bases, leaving 12 bases between the germline ends.

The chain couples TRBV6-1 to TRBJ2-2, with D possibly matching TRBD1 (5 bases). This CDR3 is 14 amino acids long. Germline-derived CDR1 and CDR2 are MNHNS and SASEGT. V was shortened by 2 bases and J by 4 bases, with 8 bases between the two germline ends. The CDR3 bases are TGTGCCAGCAGTGAACTGGGGCGCACCGGGGAGCTGTTTTTT. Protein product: CASSELGRTGELFF.

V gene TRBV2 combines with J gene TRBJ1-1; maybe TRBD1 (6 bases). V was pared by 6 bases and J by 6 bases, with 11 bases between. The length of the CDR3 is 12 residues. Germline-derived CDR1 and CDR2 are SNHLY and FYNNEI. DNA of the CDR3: TGTGCCAGCAGCACAGGGTACCCTGAAGCTTTCTTT. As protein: CASSTGYPEAFF.

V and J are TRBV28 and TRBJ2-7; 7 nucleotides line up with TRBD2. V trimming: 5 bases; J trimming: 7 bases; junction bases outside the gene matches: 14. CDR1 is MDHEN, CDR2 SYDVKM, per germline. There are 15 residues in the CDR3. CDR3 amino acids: CASSPRVAGPGEQYF. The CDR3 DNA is TGTGCCAGCAGTCCTCGTGTAGCGGGTCCGGGTGAGCAGTACTTC.

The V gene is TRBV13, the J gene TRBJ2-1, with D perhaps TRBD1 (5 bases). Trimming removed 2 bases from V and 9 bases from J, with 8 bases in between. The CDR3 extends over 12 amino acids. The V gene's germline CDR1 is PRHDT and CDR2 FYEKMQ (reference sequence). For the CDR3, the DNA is TGTGCCAGCAGCTTACCCCAGGGTGAGCAGTTCTTC. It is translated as CASSLPQGEQFF.

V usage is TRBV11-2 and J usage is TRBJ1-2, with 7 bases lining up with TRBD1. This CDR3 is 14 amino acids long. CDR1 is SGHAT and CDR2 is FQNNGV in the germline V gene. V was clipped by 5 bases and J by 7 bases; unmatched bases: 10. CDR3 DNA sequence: TGTGCCAGCAGCCGAATACTGACAGGGTCTGGCTACACCTTC. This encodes CASSRILTGSGYTF. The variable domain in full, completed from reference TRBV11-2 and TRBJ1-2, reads EAGVAQSPRYKIIEKRQSVAFWCNPISGHATLYWYQQILGQGPKLLIQFQNNGVVDDSQLPKDRFSAERLKGVDSTLKIQPAKLEDSAVYLCASSRILTGSGYTFGSGTRLTVV.

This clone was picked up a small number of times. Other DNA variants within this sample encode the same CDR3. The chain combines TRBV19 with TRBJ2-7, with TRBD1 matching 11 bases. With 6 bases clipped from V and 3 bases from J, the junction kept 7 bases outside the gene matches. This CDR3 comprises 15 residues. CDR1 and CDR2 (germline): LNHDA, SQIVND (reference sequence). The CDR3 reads CASSRSGTGGYEQYF. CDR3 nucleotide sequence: TGTGCCAGTAGCCGCTCGGGGACAGGGGGCTACGAGCAGTACTTC.

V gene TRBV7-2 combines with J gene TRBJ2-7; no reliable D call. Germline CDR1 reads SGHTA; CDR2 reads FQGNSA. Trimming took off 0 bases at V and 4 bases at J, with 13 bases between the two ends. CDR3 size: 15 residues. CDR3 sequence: CASSLAVADWYEQYF. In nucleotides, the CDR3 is TGTGCCAGCAGCTTAGCGGTGGCAGATTGGTACGAGCAGTACTTC.

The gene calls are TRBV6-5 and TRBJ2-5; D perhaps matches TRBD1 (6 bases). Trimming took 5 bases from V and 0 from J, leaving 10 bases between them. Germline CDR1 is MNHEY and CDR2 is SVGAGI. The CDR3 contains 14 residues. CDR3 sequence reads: CASSIYRDQETQYF. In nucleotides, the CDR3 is TGTGCCAGCAGTATTTACAGGGACCAAGAGACCCAGTACTTC.

CDR3 DNA: TGTGCCAGCAGCTTGGAGGGACAGGGTGGGTACGATGAGCAGTTCTTC. Amino acid sequence: CASSLEGQGGYDEQFF. The chain joins TRBV7-6 to TRBJ2-1, with 9 bases lining up with TRBD1. The CDR3 runs 16 residues. The trim removed 3 bases at V and 8 bases at J, leaving 11 bases unmatched. The germline gives CDR1 SGHVS, CDR2 FNYEAQ.

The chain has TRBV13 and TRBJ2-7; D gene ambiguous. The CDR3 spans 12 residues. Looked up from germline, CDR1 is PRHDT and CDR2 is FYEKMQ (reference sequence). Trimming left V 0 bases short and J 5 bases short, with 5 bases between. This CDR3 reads CASSLGFDEQYF. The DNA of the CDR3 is TGTGCCAGCAGCTTAGGTTTCGACGAGCAGTACTTC. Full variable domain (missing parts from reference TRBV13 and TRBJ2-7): AAGVIQSPRHLIKEKRETATLKCYPIPRHDTVYWYQQGPGQDPQFLISFYEKMQSDKGSIPDRFSAQQFSDYHSELNMSSLELGDSALYFCASSLGFDEQYFGPGTRLTVT.

DNA for the CDR3: TGTGCCAGTAGTATAGGTTGGGCTAGCGGAGATACGCAGTATTTT. Amino acids: CASSIGWASGDTQYF. The gene calls are TRBV19 and TRBJ2-3; 7 nucleotides match TRBD2. The CDR3 spans 15 residues. J lost 5 bases, V lost 1 base, and 6 bases had no gene match. Germline-derived CDR1 and CDR2 are LNHDA and SQIVND (reference sequence).

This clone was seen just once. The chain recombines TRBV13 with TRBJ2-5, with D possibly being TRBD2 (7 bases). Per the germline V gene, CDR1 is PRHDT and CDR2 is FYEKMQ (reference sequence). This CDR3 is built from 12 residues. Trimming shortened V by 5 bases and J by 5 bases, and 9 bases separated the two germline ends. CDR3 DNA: TGTGCCAGCAGCGGGGGGGCCGAGACCCAGTACTTC. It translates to CASSGGAETQYF.

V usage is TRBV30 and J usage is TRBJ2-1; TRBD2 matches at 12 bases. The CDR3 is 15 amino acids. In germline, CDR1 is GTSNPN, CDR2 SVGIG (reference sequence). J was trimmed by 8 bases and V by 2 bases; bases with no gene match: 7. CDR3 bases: TGTGCCTGGAGTATACTAGCGGGAGGTGGGGATGAGCAGTTCTTC. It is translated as CAWSILAGGGDEQFF.

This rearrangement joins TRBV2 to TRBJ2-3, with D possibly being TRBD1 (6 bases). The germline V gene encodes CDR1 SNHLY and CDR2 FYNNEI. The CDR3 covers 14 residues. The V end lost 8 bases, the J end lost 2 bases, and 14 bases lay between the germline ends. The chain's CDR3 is CASEGQGPTDTQYF. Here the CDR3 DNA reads TGTGCCAGCGAGGGGCAGGGGCCCACAGATACGCAGTATTTT.

The CDR3 is CASSQRDTGQGNEKLFF. In DNA form, the CDR3 reads TGTGCCAGCAGCCAGAGGGACACGGGACAGGGGAATGAAAAACTGTTTTTT. The chain links TRBV4-2 to TRBJ1-4; 10 positions agree with TRBD1. This CDR3 has 17 amino acids. V trimming: 3 bases; J trimming: 5 bases; junction bases outside the gene matches: 9. Germline V gives CDR1 LGHNA, CDR2 YNFKEQ.

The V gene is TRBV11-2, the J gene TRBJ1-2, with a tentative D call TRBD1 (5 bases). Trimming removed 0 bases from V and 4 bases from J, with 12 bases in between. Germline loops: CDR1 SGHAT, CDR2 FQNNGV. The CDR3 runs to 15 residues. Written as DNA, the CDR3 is TGTGCCAGCAGCTTAGAACCAGGGCTGGGCTATGGCTACACCTTC. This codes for CASSLEPGLGYGYTF.